This T cell receptor beta chain was captured in a study of persistence of HIV-infected CD4 T cells. Study-wide results and caveats: Degenerate expanded CDR3beta sequences were enriched among CMV- and Gag-responding cells. Bulk TCR data could not be restricted to HIV-1-infected CMV-responding cells.

As for this clone: Antigen unknown.

The immunoSEQ assay was version 4, run in survey mode. TCRdb keeps only in-frame clones here, not all; method: immunoSEQ multiplex PCR. The profile shows approximately 26,000 clones, roughly 78% of them singletons. V lost 1 base to trimming and J lost 8 bases, with 16 bases between them. From germline, CDR1 is MNHNS and CDR2 SASEGT. This CDR3 contains 15 residues. Stimulation used approximately 9.6 ug/mL lysate from CMV-infected fibroblasts. CD40L/CD69 double-negative CD45RO-high memory CD4+ T cells were collected. CD8-depleted PBMCs were stimulated less than 20 hours with anti-CD28/CD49d costimulation, CD40-blocking antibody and enfuvirtide.

Specimen: CD4+ T cells sorted from PBMCs after roughly 18-hour stimulation, collected from a patient who received antiretroviral therapy. This receptor was obtained from an adult woman with HIV who was CMV-seropositive. This rearrangement joins TRBV6-1 to TRBJ2-3, with D perhaps TRBD2 (6 bases). The CDR3 DNA is TGTGCCAGCAGTGAAGGGCGGGGTATGATGGGTACGCAGTATTTT. Protein: CASSEGRGMMGTQYF.